This TCR beta chain was identified in a study of shared clonotypes between healthy human individuals. As to this clone: Other DNA sequences of this sample code for an identical CDR3.

V shed 3 bases and J shed 4 bases, with 9 bases lying between them. Per the germline V gene, CDR1 is MNHNY and CDR2 is SVGAGI (reference sequence). This CDR3 is built from 13 residues. TCRdb's copy holds only in-frame clones and misses some; the assay was immunoSEQ multiplex PCR. Here the sample spans roughly 1,600,000 clones, approximately 98.5% being singletons. Sequences were obtained from naive CD4+ T cells sorted from blood. Subset of the sample: CD45RA+ positively selected. The TCR was taken from a man aged 25-45 years in good health. The chain carries TRBV6-6 and TRBJ2-5, with D perhaps matching TRBD1 (6 bases). CDR3 sequence: CASSYGGGETQYF. CDR3 DNA sequence: TGTGCCAGCAGTTATGGGGGCGGAGAGACCCAGTACTTC.